This paragraph covers one TCR beta chain sequence. Its target is not known. CDR3 size: 15 residues. V was pared by 1 base and J by 2 bases, with 9 bases between. CDR1 and CDR2 (germline): LGHDT, YNNKEL (reference sequence). Regarding treatment: around 19 received Ad26.COV2.S at low or high dose, single or two shots; about five received placebo; per-sample allocation not given. Day 63 after the first vaccine or placebo injection was the time point for sampling. The sample came from a Boston adult aged 18-55 years. Spike of the Wuhan-strain SARS-CoV-2 was expressed by an Ad26 vector, which formed the vaccine. Generated by immunoSEQ multiplex PCR, the TCRdb table keeps only in-frame clones and is missing some. The table shows roughly 460,000 clones, with about nine tenths occurring only once. The data were taken from a study of Ad26.COV2.S vaccination and SARS-CoV-2 variants. Notes on the study in general: Responses of spike-specific T cells (both CD8+ and CD4+) reportedly showed substantial breadth after vaccination. Comparable non-spike TCR breadth was observed in vaccine and placebo recipients.

This chain uses TRBV3-1 (or the pseudogene TRBV3-2) with TRBJ1-5, with D possibly being TRBD1 (5 bases). The sample here was peripheral blood, taken in a trial of Ad26.COV2.S vaccine versus placebo. This clonotype originated in a person aged 18 to 65 who received the Ad26.COV2.S COVID-19 vaccine or a placebo. The CDR3 DNA reads as TGTGCCAGCAGCCAAGGGGGCATCGGCAATCAGCCCCAGCATTTT. It codes for CASSQGGIGNQPQHF.